Following are 28 T cell receptor beta chains from one sample sequenced in a study of shared clonotypes between healthy human individuals. Using immunoSEQ multiplex PCR, the repertoire was profiled, and TCRdb retains in-frame clones only, with some absent. The sample yields approximately 2,000,000 clones, around 93% seen once. Positive CCR7 selection of CD45RO-negative cells yielded the naive CD8 cells, and terminally differentiated effector memory CD45RA+ cells were excluded. The material sequenced was naive CD8+ T cells from PBMCs. These receptors were collected from a man between 18 and 35 years old in good health. Some clones in this sample may be carry-over from other donors' samples.

Concerning this clone: The same CDR3 is also encoded by other DNA sequences in this sample. The V and J genes are TRBV7-9 and TRBJ1-5, with D possibly TRBD1 on 6 matching bases. Per germline, CDR1 SEHNR and CDR2 FQNEAQ (reference sequence). V lost 7 bases and J lost 2, with 6 bases in between. The CDR3 is 12 residues long. CDR3 protein: CASTGGNQPQHF. The CDR3 DNA sequence: TGTGCCAGCACAGGGGGCAATCAGCCCCAGCATTTT.

This sequence joins TRBV7-6 and TRBJ2-7; 7 bases align to TRBD2. V dropped 4 bases and J dropped 6; count of bases not matched to a gene: 3. CDR3 length equals 12 residues. Germline V gene lookup returns CDR1 SGHVS and CDR2 FNYEAQ. In nucleotides, the CDR3 is TGTGCCAGCAGCTGGACGGGGGGCGAGCAGTACTTC. As protein: CASSWTGGEQYF. The full variable domain, its missing parts supplied by reference TRBV7-6 and TRBJ2-7, is GAGVSQSPRYKVTKRGQDVALRCDPISGHVSLYWYRQALGQGPEFLTYFNYEAQQDKSGLPNDRFSAERPEGSISTLTIQRTEQRDSAMYRCASSWTGGEQYFGPGTRLTVT.

The chain's CDR3 is CASSIGAFYNEQFF. As DNA, the CDR3 is TGTGCCAGTAGTATAGGCGCTTTCTACAATGAGCAGTTCTTC. The V and J genes are TRBV19 and TRBJ2-1; D is uncertain. V gave up 1 base and J gave up 3 bases, with 7 bases separating them. Germline assignment: CDR1 LNHDA and CDR2 SQIVND (reference sequence). The CDR3 extends over 14 amino acids.

The rearrangement links TRBV15 to TRBJ1-2; D call uncertain. Germline CDR1 reads LNHNV; CDR2 reads YYDKDF (reference sequence). CDR3 length: 13 residues. V was clipped by 5 bases and J by 1 base, with 8 bases between them. The CDR3 loop reads CATSLGVNYGYTF. The CDR3 region has the DNA TGTGCCACCAGCCTCGGGGTTAACTATGGCTACACCTTC.

The V call is TRBV27, the J call TRBJ2-2; the D is unclear. Per germline, CDR1 MNHEY and CDR2 SMNVEV (reference sequence). The CDR3 is 13 amino acids. The V and J ends lost 3 bases and 5 bases respectively, with 7 bases between them. In DNA, the CDR3 is TGTGCCAGCAGTTTTGGAAAAACCGGGGAGCTGTTTTTT. Protein product: CASSFGKTGELFF.

This clone appeared once. V usage is TRBV15 and J usage is TRBJ2-1; the match to TRBD2 covers 11 bases. Germline V lookup: CDR1 LNHNV, CDR2 YYDKDF (reference sequence). The CDR3 runs to 16 residues. V dropped 0 bases and J dropped 6; count of bases not matched to a gene: 4. The CDR3 spells CATSRDRSGRANEQFF. In DNA, the CDR3 is TGTGCCACCAGCAGAGATCGTAGCGGGAGGGCCAATGAGCAGTTCTTC.

The V gene is TRBV28, the J gene TRBJ2-1; D not certain. Germline values: CDR1 MDHEN, CDR2 SYDVKM. V lost 7 bases, J lost 2 bases, and 12 bases lay in between. This CDR3 has 14 residues. CDR3 DNA sequence: TGTGCCAGCACCCCCCAGCAGACCTACAATGAGCAGTTCTTC. Its translation is CASTPQQTYNEQFF.

The chain uses TRBV9 and TRBJ2-1; D unclear. The CDR3 spans 17 residues. V was trimmed by 2 bases and J by 4 bases, leaving 19 bases between them. The germline gives CDR1 SGDLS, CDR2 YYNGEE. CDR3 loop: CASSVFSSSVAYNEQFF. Here the CDR3 DNA reads TGTGCCAGCAGCGTTTTCTCCAGCTCTGTTGCTTACAATGAGCAGTTCTTC.

This rearrangement joins TRBV6-5 to TRBJ1-1, with D maybe TRBD1 (6 bases). V was cut by 0 bases and J by 9 bases, with 8 bases left in between. There are 12 residues in the CDR3. Germline lookup yields CDR1 MNHEY and CDR2 SVGAGI. CDR3 nucleotides: TGTGCCAGCAGTTACTCCACAGGGAAAGCTTTCTTT. It translates to CASSYSTGKAFF.

This chain joins TRBV4-1 and TRBJ2-5; 9 bases align to TRBD1. The DNA matches TRBJ2-7 better at its end, which makes the J call doubtful. This CDR3 has 15 residues. Germline V gene lookup returns CDR1 MGHRA and CDR2 YSYEKL. This chain's CDR3 is CASSQGLTGGYEQYF. CDR3 bases: TGCGCCAGCAGCCAAGGCTTGACAGGGGGCTACGAGCAGTACTTC.

The genes are TRBV6-5 and TRBJ2-7; TRBD1 aligns across 8 bases. Unmatched junction bases numbered 5, after V lost 2 bases and J lost 2 bases. The V gene's germline CDR1 is MNHEY and CDR2 SVGAGI. The CDR3 is 15 residues long. The CDR3 DNA follows: TGTGCCAGCAGTTACAGGGACAGGTTTCCCTACGAGCAGTACTTC. Translating it yields CASSYRDRFPYEQYF.

This clone was counted a single time. The chain is built from TRBV28 and TRBJ2-1, with D unresolved. Germline CDR1 is MDHEN and CDR2 is SYDVKM. V gave up 5 bases and J gave up 8 bases, with 13 bases separating them. The CDR3 sequence is 13 residues long. In DNA, the CDR3 is TGTGCCAGCAGTACCAGGATTCTGGATGAGCAGTTCTTC. This translates into CASSTRILDEQFF. Full variable domain (outside the CDR3, taken from reference TRBV28 and TRBJ2-1): DVKVTQSSRYLVKRTGEKVFLECVQDMDHENMFWYRQDPGLGLRLIYFSYDVKMKEKGDIPEGYSVSREKKERFSLILESASTNQTSMYLCASSTRILDEQFFGPGTRLTVL.

This clone was detected a few times. The chain links TRBV19 to TRBJ1-1, with no clear D. V lost 6 bases to trimming and J lost 4 bases, with 15 bases between them. There are 14 residues in the CDR3. In germline, CDR1 is LNHDA, CDR2 SQIVND (reference sequence). CDR3 amino acids: CASSGLPWGTEAFF. The CDR3 DNA reads as TGTGCCAGTAGCGGGCTCCCCTGGGGCACTGAAGCTTTCTTT.

The chain couples TRBV18 to TRBJ2-3; D is undetermined. Germline loops: CDR1 KGHSH, CDR2 LQKENI. Trimming took off 0 bases at V and 5 bases at J, with 6 bases between the two ends. CDR3 size: 13 residues. This CDR3 reads CASSPPRRDTQYF. The CDR3 bases are TGTGCCAGCTCACCACCCCGGAGAGATACGCAGTATTTT.

This clone was counted a single time. CDR3 coding DNA: TGTGCCAGCAGCTTAGGGTACGGCTACAATGAGCAGTTCTTC. Translated, it gives CASSLGYGYNEQFF. The V gene is TRBV11-1, the J gene TRBJ2-1; D gene uncertain. Germline V gives CDR1 SGHAT, CDR2 FQDESV (reference sequence). The length of the CDR3 is 14 residues. Trimming pared 1 base from V and 3 bases from J, leaving 7 bases between.

J is TRBJ2-7 and V is TRBV27; 7 positions agree with TRBD1. CDR1 and CDR2 (germline): MNHEY, SMNVEV (reference sequence). The CDR3 extends over 19 amino acids. J was trimmed by 3 bases and V by 2 bases; bases with no gene match: 19. CDR3 region: CASSLEGPRDREGGYEQYF. The DNA for the CDR3 is TGTGCCAGCAGTTTAGAGGGGCCCCGAGACAGGGAAGGAGGCTACGAGCAGTACTTC.

The chain couples TRBV18 to TRBJ2-1; tentative D call: TRBD1 (5 bases). Trimming cost V 4 bases and J 6 bases, with 22 bases left between them. This CDR3 is built from 17 residues. The V gene's germline CDR1 is KGHSH and CDR2 LQKENI. This chain's CDR3 is CASSQVRVGQKANEQFF. CDR3 nucleotide sequence: TGTGCCAGCTCACAGGTCAGGGTAGGTCAGAAGGCCAATGAGCAGTTCTTC.

The genes are TRBV15 and TRBJ1-4, with TRBD1 as a possible D gene (6 bases). The CDR3 sequence is 16 residues long. Trimming took 2 bases from V and 4 from J, leaving 14 bases between them. CDR1 is LNHNV, CDR2 YYDKDF, per germline (reference sequence). The CDR3 nucleotides read TGTGCCACCAGCAGAAGATCGGACAGTCATAATGAAAAACTGTTTTTT. It is translated as CATSRRSDSHNEKLFF.

For the CDR3, the DNA is TGCGCCAGCAGCTGGACTACAGGGGGCCCTGGAACCGGGGAGCTGTTTTTT. Protein: CASSWTTGGPGTGELFF. The chain is built from TRBV5-1 and TRBJ2-2; 9 bases fit TRBD1. The CDR3 is made up of 17 amino acids. Trimming removed 3 bases from V and 5 bases from J; junction bases left unmatched: 11. Germline loops: CDR1 SGHRS, CDR2 YFSETQ. The full variable domain, rest sourced from reference TRBV5-1 and TRBJ2-2, is KAGVTQTPRYLIKTRGQQVTLSCSPISGHRSVSWYQQTPGQGLQFLFEYFSETQRNKGNFPGRFSGRQFSNSRSEMNVSTLELGDSALYLCASSWTTGGPGTGELFFGEGSRLTVL.

The V gene is TRBV2, the J gene TRBJ2-7; weak D call: TRBD2 (5 bases). V was cut by 3 bases and J by 3 bases, with 12 bases left in between. Germline V CDR1 and CDR2: SNHLY, FYNNEI. The CDR3 runs to 14 residues. Here the CDR3 reads CASSDSGDFYEQYF. The CDR3 nucleotides are TGTGCCAGCAGTGACAGCGGAGACTTCTACGAGCAGTACTTC.

The chain carries TRBV7-6 and TRBJ1-1; D possibly corresponds to TRBD1 (5 bases). The V gene lost 1 base and the J gene lost 1 base, with 16 bases spanning the gap. The CDR3 spans 17 residues. From germline, CDR1 is SGHVS and CDR2 FNYEAQ. CDR3 nucleotides: TGTGCCAGCAGCTTAGAGGGGATATGGGTGGGGAACACTGAAGCTTTCTTT. Residues: CASSLEGIWVGNTEAFF.

As concerns this clone: A junction boundary mismatches the germline segment, possibly from a read error. The chain is built from TRBV7-3 and TRBJ2-1, with D perhaps matching TRBD2 (5 bases). CDR1 and CDR2 (germline): SGHTA, FQGTGA. The CDR3 sequence is 14 residues long. CDR3 residues: CASSLDSSNNEQFF. The CDR3 DNA reads as TGTGCCAGCTCACTAGATAGCTCCAACAATGAGCAGTTCTTC.

In regard to this clone: Different DNA sequences within this sample yield the same CDR3. The chain has TRBV7-9 and TRBJ2-7; the match to TRBD2 covers 7 bases. The CDR3 is made up of 13 amino acids. Germline-derived CDR1 and CDR2 are SEHNR and FQNEAQ (reference sequence). V shed 5 bases, J shed 3 bases, and the junction held 4 bases outside the gene matches. The CDR3 sequence is CASSPGGYYEQYF. The CDR3 bases are TGTGCCAGCAGCCCGGGAGGATACTACGAGCAGTACTTC. The full variable domain, its missing parts supplied by reference TRBV7-9 and TRBJ2-7, is DTGVSQNPRHKITKRGQNVTFRCDPISEHNRLYWYRQTLGQGPEFLTYFQNEAQLEKSRLLSDRFSAERPKGSFSTLEIQRTEQGDSAMYLCASSPGGYYEQYFGPGTRLTVT.

The table lists this clone with a count of one. This chain connects TRBV10-2 to TRBJ2-7; 8 nucleotides agree with TRBD1. The CDR3 has 15 amino acids. The germline V gene has CDR1 WSHSY and CDR2 SAAADI. V shed 2 bases and J 3 bases; nucleotides not matched to a gene: 6. This CDR3 reads CASSEGTGTLYEQYF. CDR3 DNA sequence: TGCGCCAGCAGTGAGGGGACAGGTACCCTCTACGAGCAGTACTTC.

The chain joins TRBV5-1 to TRBJ2-1; tentative D call: TRBD2 (7 bases). V lost 7 bases and J lost 4, with 30 bases in between. The germline V gene encodes CDR1 SGHRS and CDR2 YFSETQ. The CDR3 is 19 amino acids. The CDR3 nucleotides read TGCGCCAGCGGAGGGAGTGGGGGCGGGAGAGGCGGTAGGTACAATGAGCAGTTCTTC. Encoded protein: CASGGSGGGRGGRYNEQFF.

The chain carries TRBV19 and TRBJ2-1; D is uncertain. V lost 1 base, J lost 6 bases, and 10 bases lay in between. CDR1 LNHDA and CDR2 SQIVND come from the germline V gene (reference sequence). The CDR3 has 14 amino acids. The CDR3 loop reads CASSIGSGGNEQFF. Here the CDR3 DNA reads TGTGCCAGTAGTATAGGATCGGGCGGCAATGAGCAGTTCTTC.

Concerning this clone itself: In the same sample, other DNA sequences code for this CDR3. The rearrangement links TRBV5-6 to TRBJ1-1; no firm D call. Germline V gene sequence: CDR1 SGHDT, CDR2 YYEEEE. Trimming shortened V by 0 bases and J by 5 bases, and 8 bases separated the two germline ends. This CDR3 region has 13 residues. Here the CDR3 reads CASSLGGGTEAFF. In DNA form, the CDR3 reads TGTGCCAGCAGCTTGGGGGGTGGGACTGAAGCTTTCTTT.

J is TRBJ2-7 and V is TRBV13; D tentatively fits TRBD1 or TRBD2 (5 bases each). The germline CDR1 and CDR2 sequences are PRHDT and FYEKMQ (reference sequence). Trimming stripped 5 bases from V and 3 bases from J, with 11 bases between. The CDR3 covers 13 residues. The CDR3 protein is CASSPIGGYEQYF. In DNA, the CDR3 is TGTGCCAGCAGCCCCATTGGGGGCTACGAGCAGTACTTC.